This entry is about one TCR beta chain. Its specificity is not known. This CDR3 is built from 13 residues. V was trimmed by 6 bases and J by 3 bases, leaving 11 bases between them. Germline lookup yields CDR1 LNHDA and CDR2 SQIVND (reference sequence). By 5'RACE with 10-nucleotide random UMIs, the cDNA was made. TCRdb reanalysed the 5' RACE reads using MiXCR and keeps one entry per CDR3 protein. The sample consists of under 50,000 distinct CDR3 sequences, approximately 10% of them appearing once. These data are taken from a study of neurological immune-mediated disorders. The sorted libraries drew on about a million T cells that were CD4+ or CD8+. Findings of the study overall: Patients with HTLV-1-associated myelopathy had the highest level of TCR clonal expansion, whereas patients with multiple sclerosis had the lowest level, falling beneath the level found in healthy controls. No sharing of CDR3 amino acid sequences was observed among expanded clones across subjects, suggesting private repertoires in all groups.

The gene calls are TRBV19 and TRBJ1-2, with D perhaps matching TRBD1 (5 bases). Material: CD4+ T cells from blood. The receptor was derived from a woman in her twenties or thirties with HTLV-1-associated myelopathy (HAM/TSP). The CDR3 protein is CASSPGRDYGYTF. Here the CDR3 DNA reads TGTGCCAGTAGCCCTGGCAGGGACTATGGCTACACCTTC.